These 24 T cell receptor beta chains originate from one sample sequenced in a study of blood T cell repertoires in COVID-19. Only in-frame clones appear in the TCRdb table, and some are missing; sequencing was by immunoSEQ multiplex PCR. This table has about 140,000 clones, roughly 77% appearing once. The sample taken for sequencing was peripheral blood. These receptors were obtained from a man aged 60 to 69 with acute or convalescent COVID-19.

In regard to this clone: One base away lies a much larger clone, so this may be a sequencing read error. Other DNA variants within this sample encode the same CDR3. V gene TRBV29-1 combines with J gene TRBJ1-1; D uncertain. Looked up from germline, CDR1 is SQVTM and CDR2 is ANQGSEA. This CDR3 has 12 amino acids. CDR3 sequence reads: CSALTANTEAFF. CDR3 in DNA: TGTAGCGCTCTTACAGCGAACACTGAAGCTTTCTTT. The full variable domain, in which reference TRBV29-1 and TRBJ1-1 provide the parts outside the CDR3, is SAVISQKPSRDICQRGTSLTIQCQVDSQVTMMFWYRQQPGQSLTLIATANQGSEATYESGFVIDKFPISRPNLTFSTLTVSNMSPEDSSIYLCSALTANTEAFFGQGTRLTVV.

The CDR3 sequence is CASSYGLEAVNEQFF. CDR3 DNA sequence: TGTGCCAGCAGTTACGGACTAGAAGCGGTCAATGAGCAGTTCTTC. This sequence joins TRBV6-5 and TRBJ2-1; TRBD2 matches at 7 bases. Germline V CDR1 and CDR2: MNHEY, SVGAGI. The CDR3 extends over 15 amino acids. The V gene end was trimmed by 2 bases and the J gene end by 6 bases; junction bases not matched to a gene: 7.

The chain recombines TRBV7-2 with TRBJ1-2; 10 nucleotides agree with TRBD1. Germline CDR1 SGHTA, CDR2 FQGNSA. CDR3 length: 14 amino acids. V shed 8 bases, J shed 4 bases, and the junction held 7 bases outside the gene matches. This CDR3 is CASWRTGGPYGYTF. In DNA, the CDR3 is TGTGCCAGCTGGAGGACAGGGGGACCCTATGGCTACACCTTC. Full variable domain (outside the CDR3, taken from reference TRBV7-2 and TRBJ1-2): GAGVSQSPSNKVTEKGKDVELRCDPISGHTALYWYRQSLGQGLEFLIYFQGNSAPDKSGLPSDRFSAERTGGSVSTLTIQRTQQEDSAVYLCASWRTGGPYGYTFGSGTRLTVV.

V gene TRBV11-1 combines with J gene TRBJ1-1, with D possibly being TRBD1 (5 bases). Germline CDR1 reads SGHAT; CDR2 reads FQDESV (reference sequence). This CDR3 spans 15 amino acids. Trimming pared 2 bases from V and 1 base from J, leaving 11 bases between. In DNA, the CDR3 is TGTGCCAGCAGCTTAAGCGGGGGAAGGAACACTGAAGCTTTCTTT. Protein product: CASSLSGGRNTEAFF.

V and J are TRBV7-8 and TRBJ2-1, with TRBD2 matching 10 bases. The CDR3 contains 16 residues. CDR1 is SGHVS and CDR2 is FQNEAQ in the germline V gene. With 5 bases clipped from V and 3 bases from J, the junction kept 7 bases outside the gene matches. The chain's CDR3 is CASSPRAGGLYNEQFF. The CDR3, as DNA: TGTGCCAGCAGCCCCCGAGCGGGAGGGCTCTACAATGAGCAGTTCTTC.

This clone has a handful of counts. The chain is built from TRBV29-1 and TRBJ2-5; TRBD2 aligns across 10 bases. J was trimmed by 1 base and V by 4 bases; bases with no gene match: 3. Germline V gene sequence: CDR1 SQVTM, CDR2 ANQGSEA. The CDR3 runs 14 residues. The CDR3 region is CSVGAGGIQETQYF. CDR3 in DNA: TGCAGCGTTGGAGCGGGAGGGATCCAAGAGACCCAGTACTTC.

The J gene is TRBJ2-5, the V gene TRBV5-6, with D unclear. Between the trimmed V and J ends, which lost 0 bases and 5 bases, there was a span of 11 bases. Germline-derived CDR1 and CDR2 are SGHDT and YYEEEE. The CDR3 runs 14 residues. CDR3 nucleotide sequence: TGTGCCAGCAGCTTGGTAGGAGCAACGGAGACCCAGTACTTC. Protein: CASSLVGATETQYF. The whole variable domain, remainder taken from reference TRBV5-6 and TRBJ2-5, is DAGVTQSPTHLIKTRGQQVTLRCSPKSGHDTVSWYQQALGQGPQFIFQYYEEEERQRGNFPDRFSGHQFPNYSSELNVNALLLGDSALYLCASSLVGATETQYFGPGTRLLVL.

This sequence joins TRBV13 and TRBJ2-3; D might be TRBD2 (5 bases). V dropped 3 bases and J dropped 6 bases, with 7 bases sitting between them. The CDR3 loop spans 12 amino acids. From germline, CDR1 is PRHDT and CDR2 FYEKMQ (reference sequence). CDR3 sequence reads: CASSFRRDTQYF. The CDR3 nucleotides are TGTGCCAGCAGCTTCAGGAGGGATACGCAGTATTTT.

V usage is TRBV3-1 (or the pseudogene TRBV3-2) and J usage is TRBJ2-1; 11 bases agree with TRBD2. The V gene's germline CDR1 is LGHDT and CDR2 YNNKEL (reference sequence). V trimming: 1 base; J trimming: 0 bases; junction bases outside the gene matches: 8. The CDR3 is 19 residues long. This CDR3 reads CASSQGSGRARSSYNEQFF. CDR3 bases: TGTGCCAGCAGCCAAGGTAGCGGGAGGGCCCGGAGCTCCTACAATGAGCAGTTCTTC.

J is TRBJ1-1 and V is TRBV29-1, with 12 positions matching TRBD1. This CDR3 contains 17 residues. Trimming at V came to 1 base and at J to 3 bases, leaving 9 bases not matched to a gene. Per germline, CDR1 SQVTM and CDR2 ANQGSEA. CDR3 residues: CSVEGPNRDRGHTEAFF. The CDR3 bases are TGCAGCGTTGAAGGCCCCAACCGGGACAGGGGGCACACTGAAGCTTTCTTT.

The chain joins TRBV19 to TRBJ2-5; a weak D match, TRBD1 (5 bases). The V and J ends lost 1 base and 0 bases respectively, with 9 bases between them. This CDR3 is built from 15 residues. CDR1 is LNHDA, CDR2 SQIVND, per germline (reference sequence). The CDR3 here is CASSIGGSHQETQYF. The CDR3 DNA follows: TGTGCCAGTAGTATAGGGGGCAGTCACCAAGAGACCCAGTACTTC.

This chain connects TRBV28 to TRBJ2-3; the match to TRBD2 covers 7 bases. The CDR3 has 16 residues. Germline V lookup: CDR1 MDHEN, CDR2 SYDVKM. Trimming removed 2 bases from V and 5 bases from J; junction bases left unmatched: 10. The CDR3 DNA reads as TGTGCCAGCAGTTTAGAAATGGAGCGGGATATAGATACGCAGTATTTT. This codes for CASSLEMERDIDTQYF. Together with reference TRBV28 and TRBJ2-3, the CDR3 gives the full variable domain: DVKVTQSSRYLVKRTGEKVFLECVQDMDHENMFWYRQDPGLGLRLIYFSYDVKMKEKGDIPEGYSVSREKKERFSLILESASTNQTSMYLCASSLEMERDIDTQYFGPGTRLTVL.

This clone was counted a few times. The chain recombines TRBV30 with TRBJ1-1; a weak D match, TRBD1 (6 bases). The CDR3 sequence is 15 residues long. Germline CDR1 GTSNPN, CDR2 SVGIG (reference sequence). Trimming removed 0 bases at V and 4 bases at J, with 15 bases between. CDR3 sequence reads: CAWSVQGGRGTEAFF. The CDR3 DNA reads TGTGCCTGGAGTGTACAAGGGGGTCGGGGCACTGAAGCTTTCTTT.

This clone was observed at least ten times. The CDR3 is CASSATGETEAFF. CDR3 coding DNA: TGTGCCAGCAGCGCTACAGGGGAAACTGAAGCTTTCTTT. The chain recombines TRBV3-1 (or the pseudogene TRBV3-2) with TRBJ1-1; the match to TRBD1 covers 7 bases. This CDR3 has 13 residues. J gave up 5 bases and V 5 bases, and 5 bases lay outside the gene matches. Germline V CDR1 and CDR2: LGHDT, YNNKEL (reference sequence).

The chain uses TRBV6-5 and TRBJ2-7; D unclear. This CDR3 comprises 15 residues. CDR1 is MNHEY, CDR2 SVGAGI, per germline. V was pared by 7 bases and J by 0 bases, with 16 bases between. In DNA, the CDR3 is TGTGCCAGCACCCCTTCGATTTCGAGCTCCTACGAGCAGTACTTC. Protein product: CASTPSISSSYEQYF.

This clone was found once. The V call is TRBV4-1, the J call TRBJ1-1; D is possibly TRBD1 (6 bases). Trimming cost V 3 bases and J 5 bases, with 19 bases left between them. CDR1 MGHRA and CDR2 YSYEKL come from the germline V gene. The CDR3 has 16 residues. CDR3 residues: CASSHVRGGPRTEAFF. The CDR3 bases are TGCGCCAGCAGCCATGTTCGGGGGGGGCCTAGGACTGAAGCTTTCTTT.

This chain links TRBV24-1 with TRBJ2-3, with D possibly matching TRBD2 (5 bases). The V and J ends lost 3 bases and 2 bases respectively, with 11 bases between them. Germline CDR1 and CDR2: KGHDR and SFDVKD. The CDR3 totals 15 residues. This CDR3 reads CATSDPAANTDTQYF. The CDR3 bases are TGTGCCACCAGTGATCCAGCGGCTAACACAGATACGCAGTATTTT.

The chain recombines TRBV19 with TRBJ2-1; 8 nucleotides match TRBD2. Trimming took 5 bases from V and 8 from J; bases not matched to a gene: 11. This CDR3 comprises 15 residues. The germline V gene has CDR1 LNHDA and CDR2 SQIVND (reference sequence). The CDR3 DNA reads TGTGCCAGTAGTGTCACTAGCGGAGCGATTGATGAGCAGTTCTTC. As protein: CASSVTSGAIDEQFF.

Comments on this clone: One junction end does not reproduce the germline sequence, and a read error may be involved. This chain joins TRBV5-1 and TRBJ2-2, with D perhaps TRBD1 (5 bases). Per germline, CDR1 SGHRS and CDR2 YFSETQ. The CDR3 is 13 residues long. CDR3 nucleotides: TGCGCCAACAGCTTGCAGGGCGTGGGGGAGCTGTTTTTT. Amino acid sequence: CANSLQGVGELFF. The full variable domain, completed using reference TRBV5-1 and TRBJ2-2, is KAGVTQTPRYLIKTRGQQVTLSCSPISGHRSVSWYQQTPGQGLQFLFEYFSETQRNKGNFPGRFSGRQFSNSRSEMNVSTLELGDSALYLCANSLQGVGELFFGEGSRLTVL.

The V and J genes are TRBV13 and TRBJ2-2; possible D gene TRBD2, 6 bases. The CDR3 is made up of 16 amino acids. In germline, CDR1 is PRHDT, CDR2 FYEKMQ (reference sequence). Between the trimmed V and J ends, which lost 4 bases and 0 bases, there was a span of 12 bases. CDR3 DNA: TGTGCCAGCAGCTACTCCCGGGAGCCGAACACCGGGGAGCTGTTTTTT. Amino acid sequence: CASSYSREPNTGELFF. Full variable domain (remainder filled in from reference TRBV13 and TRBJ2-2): AAGVIQSPRHLIKEKRETATLKCYPIPRHDTVYWYQQGPGQDPQFLISFYEKMQSDKGSIPDRFSAQQFSDYHSELNMSSLELGDSALYFCASSYSREPNTGELFFGEGSRLTVL.

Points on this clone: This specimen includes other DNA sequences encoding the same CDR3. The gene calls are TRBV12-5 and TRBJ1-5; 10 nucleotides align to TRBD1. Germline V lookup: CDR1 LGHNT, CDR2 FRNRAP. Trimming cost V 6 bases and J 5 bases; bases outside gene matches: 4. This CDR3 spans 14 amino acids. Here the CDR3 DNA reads TGTGCTAGTGGATCCGGGACAGGGGATCAGCCCCAGCATTTT. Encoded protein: CASGSGTGDQPQHF.

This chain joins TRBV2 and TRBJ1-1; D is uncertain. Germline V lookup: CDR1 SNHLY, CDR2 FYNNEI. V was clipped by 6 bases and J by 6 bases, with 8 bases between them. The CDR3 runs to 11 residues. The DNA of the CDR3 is TGTGCCAGCAGCAGTTACGCTGAAGCTTTCTTT. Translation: CASSSYAEAFF.

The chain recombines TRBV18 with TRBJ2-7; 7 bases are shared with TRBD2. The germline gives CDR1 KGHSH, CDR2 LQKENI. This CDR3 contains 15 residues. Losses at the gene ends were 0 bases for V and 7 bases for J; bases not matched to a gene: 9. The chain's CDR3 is CASSPPGGGMREQYF. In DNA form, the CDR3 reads TGTGCCAGCTCACCACCTGGCGGGGGAATGAGAGAGCAGTACTTC.

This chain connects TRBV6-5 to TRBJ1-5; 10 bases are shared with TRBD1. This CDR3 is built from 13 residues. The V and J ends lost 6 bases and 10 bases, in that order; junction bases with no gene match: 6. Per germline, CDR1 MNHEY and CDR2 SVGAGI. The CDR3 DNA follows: TGTGCCAGCAGGGGGACAGGGGTCGGTCCCCAGCATTTT. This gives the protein CASRGTGVGPQHF.